This T cell receptor beta chain was obtained from a study of blood T cells in healthy people across ages. From germline, CDR1 is SGHTA and CDR2 FQGNSA. V lost 4 bases to trimming and J lost 8 bases; unmatched junction nucleotides: 7. The CDR3 is 15 residues long. PCR was performed a second time for 7 to 11 cycles using a sample-barcoded 5' primer and a J-beta primer mix. One entry per CDR3 protein results from TCRdb running MiXCR on the 5' RACE reads. The sample has over 500,000 distinct CDR3 sequences; about 29% are singletons. Sample donors were healthy Caucasian individuals that came from Russia, aged roughly 6 to 100. These data are also associated with another study on T cells of mothers and their children. That report notes: Sample barcodes and 2-4 random nucleotides were added by the M1S primer of the second PCR.

The rearrangement joins TRBV7-2 to TRBJ1-6; 8 bases agree with TRBD1. This clonotype was sampled from a boy aged 2 to 10 in good health. Material for sequencing was blood. The CDR3 bases are TGTGCCAGCAGCTACGGACAGGGTAGCGATTCACCCCTCCACTTT. Its translation: CASSYGQGSDSPLHF.